This T cell receptor beta chain was found in a study of regulatory T cells in long-lasting Graves disease (dated by TCRdb to the early 2020s). For the study in its entirety: Newly diagnosed Graves' disease patients had taken antithyroid drugs for less than 3 months. Patients with persistent Graves' disease were compared with patients with newly diagnosed Graves' disease using TCR sequencing and RNA sequencing of peripheral blood. The study took place in China and was registered as a clinical trial. A total of around 35 samples underwent TCR sequencing, from roughly 13 patients with persistent Graves' disease and approximately 20 patients with newly diagnosed Graves' disease.

The receptor library was made with multiplex PCR. The sequencer was an Illumina HiSeq 4000. CDR3 regions were amplified by Arm-PCR with iRepertoire HTBI primers to construct TCR beta libraries. PCR products were gel purified before sequencing. As for how the authors treated the data: Gene usage analysis of CDR3 amino acid clonotypes relied on the 60 to 65 TRBV and over 13 TRBJ segments identified across samples. COPE and FqMerger were used to merge the filtered high-quality paired reads into contigs. BLAST was used to align contigs to the IMGT TRBV, TRBD and TRBJ reference genes, and CDR3 was defined following IMGT. Any clonotype with a frequency above 0.1% was classified as a highly expanded clone. Shannon entropy served as the measure of repertoire diversity, while the Gini coefficient captured V-J evenness. A clonotype found in more than one individual was treated as public. TCRdb reworked the public reads: Q25 trimming with fastp, MiXCR clone assembly, productive beta chains retained. Rows with a matching CDR3 protein are joined into one entry that keeps the most common DNA and genes. TCRdb, rather than the study authors, made the V and J calls. This sample comprises more than 350,000 distinct CDR3 sequences, just under 15% of them detected only once. The ten largest clonotypes hold 16% of the sample.

Overall study results and their limits: Persistent Graves' disease patients showed lower TCR Shannon entropy and fewer highly expanded clones than newly diagnosed patients, suggesting clonal expansion. The authors acknowledged the small sample size as a limitation that may reduce accuracy. Sequencing and analysis were restricted to the TCR beta chain. The study examined only peripheral blood because the primary lesion, thyroid tissue, could not be accessed. A larger number of public clonotypes was shared among persistent patients (2,741) than among newly diagnosed patients (over 850). Preferential use of TRBV28, TRBJ1-2 and TRBJ2-5 was observed in persistent disease, whereas TRBV20-1 and TRBJ2-1 were favored in newly diagnosed disease.

The sample holds a few counts of this clonotype. It has no known antigen specificity. No much larger clone exists at a distance of one base, and base qualities are not known. Via the germline V gene, CDR1 is SQVTM and CDR2 ANQGSEA. Spanning cysteine to phenylalanine, the CDR3 consists of 13 amino acids. Of the read, only the CDR3 DNA is kept; its 39 bases are in frame from base 1. V drops 7 bases and J drops 0 bases, leaving 12 bases in between. Explained via the paper, the time point label denotes: newly diagnosed GD, antithyroid drugs for less than 3 months. For both TCR sequencing and RNA sequencing, RNA was extracted from PBMCs in TRIzol. The diagnosis of Graves' disease was made according to American Thyroid Association guidelines. Patients were recruited from an endocrinology department in Xi'an, China. Each patient gave roughly 8.4 milliliters of peripheral blood, collected in an EDTA anticoagulant tube. Ficoll Paque Plus density gradient separation was used to isolate PBMCs, and no further T cell sorting was performed. An Agilent 2100 Bioanalyzer and agarose gel were used to check RNA quality, while a NanoDrop 2000 measured RNA concentration.

The sample also formed part of further work on T cells in Graves' hyperthyroidism and ophthalmopathy. As described in the second report: Graves' hyperthyroidism was defined as stable when no progression to ophthalmopathy occurred over 18 months of follow-up. Hyperthyroidism patients were newly diagnosed, had a disease duration of under 2 months, and were aged 18 to 65 years. The study excluded patients with uncontrolled infections, other autoimmune diseases, pregnancy or lactation. Diagnoses were based on clinical symptoms, serum thyroxine and TRAb, thyroid ultrasound and orbital computed tomography. The first round of RT-PCR for the TCR CDR3 was performed with the HTBI primer set and the Qiagen OneStep RT-PCR kit. Most expanded thyroid clonotypes (frequency above 0.001) were also detected in blood, a finding suggesting that blood repertoires may reflect thyroid immune responses. A 13 V-J signature model separated ophthalmopathy from stable hyperthyroidism, with around 90% sensitivity and approximately 81% specificity in cross-validation and 80%/75% in testing. In validation, the model predicted progression to ophthalmopathy with around 71% sensitivity and approximately 72% specificity, a median of approximately 6.7 months before onset. A discovery cohort of roughly 96 patients, 43 with Graves' ophthalmopathy and 55 to 65 with stable Graves' hyperthyroidism, was used to find distinguishing TCR V-J signatures. Prospective prediction of ophthalmopathy was tested in an independent validation cohort of fewer than 20 hyperthyroidism patients and 17 patients who later progressed to ophthalmopathy. The 100 discovery patients were randomly split 7:3 into training and test sets. The study also compared thyroid tissue and blood T-cell repertoires from a handful of Graves' hyperthyroidism patients. After sampling, hyperthyroidism patients received methimazole starting at 30 mg daily, and ophthalmopathy patients received high-dose intravenous methylprednisolone. A second multiplex PCR round built the libraries, followed by size selection and purification. Sequencing of the libraries was done on an Illumina HiSeq2000 using paired-end 100 bp reads. SOAPnuke was used to process the raw data, throwing out any read that contained adapters or uncalled bases, had a mean Phred below 15, or lacked an exact constant-primer or identifier match. COPE v1.2.5 was used to merge the high-quality paired reads, and each unique nucleotide sequence was defined as a clonotype. MiTCR v1.1 was used to align clonotypes to the IMGT TRBV, TRBD and TRBJ reference segments. Only V-J combinations with frequency above 0.0001, covering 99.2% of repertoires, were analysed. A TCS score was defined as the ratio between F50 (clonal expansion) and ExV (chaos), using BLOSUM62-based TCRdist between CDR3 peptides within each V-J. Welch's t-statistics and random forest reduced around 550 V-J features to around 14, which were used in a naive Bayes classifier (R e1071). No statistical method was used to fix the sample size in advance, and group allocation was not hidden from the investigators. The paper reports TCR Vbeta CDR3 sequencing of roughly 140 peripheral blood samples: 43 ophthalmopathy, under 80 hyperthyroidism and approximately 17 progressor patients.

Sequencing was performed on peripheral blood mononuclear cells (PBMCs), taken at new diagnosis, from a patient treated with antithyroid drugs. This chain is built from TRBV29-1 and TRBJ1-1; TRBD1 is a possible D gene, resting on 5 matching bases. This sequence was found in a woman in her thirties with Graves disease. Donor details come from another sample of the same person, matched by shared clones. The base sequence is TGCAGCGCTGTGCAGGGCTTGAACACTGAAGCTTTCTTT. Its translation is CSAVQGLNTEAFF.